Following are 21 T cell receptor beta chains from one sample sequenced in a study of blood T cell repertoires in COVID-19. The table came from immunoSEQ multiplex PCR; TCRdb's copy has only in-frame clones and leaves some out. This table holds about 250,000 clones, about nine tenths found once. Sequenced material: peripheral blood. The receptors were sampled from a woman in her twenties or thirties with COVID-19, enrolled during active disease.

This clone has a single count. The chain carries TRBV6-4 and TRBJ2-7, with 7 bases that match TRBD1. The CDR3 has 16 residues. Germline trimming cut 6 bases from V and 4 bases from J; bases unmatched to any gene: 15. Per the germline V gene, CDR1 is MRHNA and CDR2 is SNTAGT. CDR3 DNA: TGTGCCAGCAGGGAAGGGAAACAGGGGTCGGGTTACGAGCAGTACTTC. Amino acid sequence: CASREGKQGSGYEQYF.

V and J are TRBV5-1 and TRBJ2-2, with a tentative D call TRBD2 (7 bases). From germline, CDR1 is SGHRS and CDR2 YFSETQ. The CDR3 has 16 residues. V was trimmed by 4 bases and J by 3 bases, leaving 16 bases between them. The CDR3, as DNA: TGCGCCAGCAGCCCTCTTCGGGGGGCATACACCGGGGAGCTGTTTTTT. Amino acids: CASSPLRGAYTGELFF.

There are a few counts of this clone. This chain joins TRBV10-3 and TRBJ1-5; D may be TRBD1 (6 bases). The germline V gene encodes CDR1 ENHRY and CDR2 SYGVKD. This CDR3 has 15 residues. V gave up 2 bases and J gave up 5 bases, with 13 bases separating them. Written as DNA, the CDR3 is TGTGCCATCAGTGAGGGGGGGGGCGGCTATCAGCCCCAGCATTTT. Amino acid sequence: CAISEGGGGYQPQHF.

The CDR3 DNA is TGTGCCAGCAGTGTAGAGCAGGATCTAGAGCAGTACTTC. Translated: CASSVEQDLEQYF. The chain carries TRBV2 and TRBJ2-7; D ambiguous. CDR3 length equals 13 residues. V was clipped by 4 bases and J by 7 bases, with 14 bases between them. Germline-derived CDR1 and CDR2 are SNHLY and FYNNEI. The full variable domain, its missing parts supplied by reference TRBV2 and TRBJ2-7, is EPEVTQTPSHQVTQMGQEVILRCVPISNHLYFYWYRQILGQKVEFLVSFYNNEISEKSEIFDDQFSVERPDGSNFTLKIRSTKLEDSAMYFCASSVEQDLEQYFGPGTRLTVT.

This clone appeared once. The chain is built from TRBV2 and TRBJ2-7; D might be TRBD2 (6 bases). Germline CDR1 SNHLY, CDR2 FYNNEI. The CDR3 contains 12 residues. V was cut by 4 bases and J by 3 bases, with 7 bases left in between. CDR3 loop: CASSGGGYEQYV. The CDR3 bases are TGTGCCAGCAGTGGGGGAGGCTACGAGCAGTACGTC.

This chain connects TRBV18 to TRBJ2-5, with 8 nucleotides matching TRBD2. Germline loops: CDR1 KGHSH, CDR2 LQKENI. The CDR3 contains 14 residues. The J segment lost 3 bases and the V segment lost 3 bases, leaving 3 bases of the junction unmatched. For the CDR3, the DNA is TGTGCCAGCTCACCCACTAGCGGTAAAGAGACCCAGTACTTC. Residues: CASSPTSGKETQYF.

V is TRBV18 and J is TRBJ2-4, with 14 bases fitting TRBD2. V lost 3 bases to trimming and J lost 10 bases; unmatched junction nucleotides: 5. Germline-derived CDR1 and CDR2 are KGHSH and LQKENI. This CDR3 has 15 residues. CDR3 region: CASSPSGLAGVIQYF. The CDR3 nucleotides are TGTGCCAGCTCACCCTCGGGACTAGCGGGAGTTATTCAGTACTTC.

The CDR3 spells CASSLEGTLLQETQYF. For the CDR3, the DNA is TGTGCCAGCAGCTTAGAAGGGACTCTACTCCAAGAGACCCAGTACTTC. The V call is TRBV7-9, the J call TRBJ2-5; possible D gene TRBD2, 6 bases. Germline V gene lookup returns CDR1 SEHNR and CDR2 FQNEAQ (reference sequence). The CDR3 consists of 16 residues. V gave up 1 base and J gave up 1 base, with 13 bases separating them.

This chain links TRBV5-5 with TRBJ2-1; tentative D call: TRBD2 (5 bases). The V end was cut by 7 bases, the J end by 6 bases, with 20 bases between. Germline V gene sequence: CDR1 SGHKS, CDR2 YYEKEE (reference sequence). This CDR3 contains 15 residues. In DNA form, the CDR3 reads TGTGCCAGCGGAGGTGGTGAAGTGTGGGGCAATGAGCAGTTCTTC. Amino acids: CASGGGEVWGNEQFF.

The rearrangement joins TRBV11-2 to TRBJ2-1; 9 bases match TRBD2. The trim removed 1 base at V and 10 bases at J, leaving 11 bases unmatched. Germline CDR1 and CDR2: SGHAT and FQNNGV. The CDR3 runs to 16 residues. The CDR3, as DNA: TGTGCCAGCAGCTTAGGTCAGGCTAGCGGGGAAGGCGAGCAGTTCTTC. Amino acid sequence: CASSLGQASGEGEQFF.

V is TRBV5-1 and J is TRBJ1-5, with 7 nucleotides matching TRBD1. CDR1 and CDR2 (germline): SGHRS, YFSETQ. This CDR3 has 14 amino acids. With 6 bases clipped from V and 3 bases from J, the junction kept 6 bases outside the gene matches. The CDR3 nucleotides read TGCGCCAGCAAGCTACAGGGGAACAATCAGCCCCAGCATTTT. Amino acid sequence: CASKLQGNNQPQHF.

CDR3 DNA sequence: TGCAGCGCCGGAATACAGGGGAACTATGGCTACACCTTC. It is translated as CSAGIQGNYGYTF. The chain joins TRBV29-1 to TRBJ1-2, with 7 bases aligning to TRBD1. With 7 bases clipped from V and 2 bases from J, the junction kept 7 bases outside the gene matches. The CDR3 has 13 residues. Germline V gene sequence: CDR1 SQVTM, CDR2 ANQGSEA.

The chain links TRBV4-3 to TRBJ2-7; tentative D call: TRBD2 (6 bases). Germline values: CDR1 LGHNA, CDR2 YSLEER. The CDR3 is made up of 15 amino acids. V was trimmed by 1 base and J by 2 bases, leaving 12 bases between them. The CDR3 here is CASSQAASEAYEQYF. The DNA for the CDR3 is TGCGCCAGCAGCCAAGCGGCTAGCGAGGCCTACGAGCAGTACTTC.

The chain has TRBV11-3 and TRBJ1-1; TRBD1 is a possible D gene (6 bases). Trimming cost V 5 bases and J 1 base, with 11 bases left between them. The CDR3 contains 14 residues. In germline, CDR1 is SGHNT, CDR2 YENEEA. The CDR3 nucleotides are TGTGCCAGCAGCACCGAAGGGGGGAACACTGAAGCTTTCTTT. Its translation: CASSTEGGNTEAFF.

This clone occurred once. V gene TRBV30 combines with J gene TRBJ2-5, with no clear D. The V gene lost 1 base and the J gene lost 5 bases, with 14 bases spanning the gap. Germline CDR1 GTSNPN, CDR2 SVGIG (reference sequence). The CDR3 consists of 14 residues. The CDR3 DNA is TGTGCCTGGAGTGGGGTGGGCGCCTGCGAGACCCAGTACTTC. Its protein is CAWSGVGACETQYF.

The chain employs TRBV19 and TRBJ2-2, with 9 bases matching TRBD2. V trimming: 3 bases; J trimming: 5 bases; junction bases outside the gene matches: 13. CDR3 length: 18 residues. The germline gives CDR1 LNHDA, CDR2 SQIVND (reference sequence). The CDR3 reads CASSISGSREGRTGELFF. CDR3 coding DNA: TGTGCCAGTAGTATCTCCGGGTCGCGGGAGGGCCGTACCGGGGAGCTGTTTTTT.

The V call is TRBV6-2 or TRBV6-3, the J call TRBJ1-5; D is uncertain. Germline V lookup: CDR1 MNHEY, CDR2 SVGEGT. Between the trimmed V and J ends, which lost 2 bases and 0 bases, there was a span of 8 bases. The CDR3 is 15 amino acids. CDR3 sequence reads: CASSYARYSNQPQHF. CDR3 DNA: TGTGCCAGCAGTTACGCGAGATATAGCAATCAGCCCCAGCATTTT.

This chain uses TRBV10-1 with TRBJ1-1, with unresolved D. CDR1 is WNHNN, CDR2 SYGVQD, per germline (reference sequence). V was pared by 6 bases and J by 1 base, with 9 bases between. The CDR3 is made up of 13 amino acids. DNA for the CDR3: TGCGCCAGCAGCGATACGCGGAACACTGAAGCTTTCTTT. Translated, it gives CASSDTRNTEAFF.

The genes are TRBV2 and TRBJ2-5, with D possibly TRBD2 on 6 matching bases. Trimming pared 4 bases from V and 5 bases from J, leaving 17 bases between. In germline, CDR1 is SNHLY, CDR2 FYNNEI. The length of the CDR3 is 15 residues. CDR3 protein: CASSARRDAWETQYF. The CDR3, as DNA: TGTGCCAGCAGTGCCCGGAGGGATGCGTGGGAGACCCAGTACTTC.

Only a few counts were recorded for this clone. V is TRBV5-6 and J is TRBJ1-5; D may be TRBD1 (6 bases). In germline, CDR1 is SGHDT, CDR2 YYEEEE. Trimming removed 3 bases from V and 6 bases from J, with 22 bases in between. CDR3 length equals 17 residues. The DNA for the CDR3 is TGTGCCAGCAGCTCAAACCTAGACCGTCAAGGGGGTCAGCCCCAGCATTTT. Amino acid sequence: CASSSNLDRQGGQPQHF.

The chain carries TRBV7-2 and TRBJ1-2; D perhaps matches TRBD1 (6 bases). Germline CDR1 and CDR2: SGHTA and FQGNSA. The CDR3 runs 15 residues. V lost 3 bases, J lost 4 bases, and 15 bases lay in between. The CDR3 region has the DNA TGTGCCAGCAGCTTTGGGGGCGACAGAAGCTATGGCTACACCTTC. Translating it yields CASSFGGDRSYGYTF.